This T cell receptor (beta chain) was retrieved from a study of untreated major depressive disorder. Overall study findings and caveats: Findings may not generalize because the study sample was small.

Excluded: major illness, comorbidity, regular medication, drug use, over 100 g alcohol weekly. Typically approximately 96% of enriched cells were CD4+. Data came from immunoSEQ multiplex PCR; TCRdb stores just in-frame clones and leaves some out. The sample contains 15,000 to 20,000 clones, about 85% of which appear only once. On this clone itself: The antigen is not known.

The receptor was derived from a woman in her twenties or thirties in good health. Source material: CD4+ T cells from PBMCs.

CDR3 sequence: CASSFPVKTGDTEAFF. The CDR3 DNA reads as TGTGCCAGCAGCTTTCCCGTCAAAACAGGGGACACTGAAGCTTTCTTT. The V call is TRBV7-9, the J call TRBJ1-1, with TRBD1 identical over 7 bases. V was pared by 3 bases and J by 3 bases, with 10 bases of the junction left unmatched. The CDR3 sequence is 16 residues long. Per the germline V gene, CDR1 is SEHNR and CDR2 is FQNEAQ (reference sequence).